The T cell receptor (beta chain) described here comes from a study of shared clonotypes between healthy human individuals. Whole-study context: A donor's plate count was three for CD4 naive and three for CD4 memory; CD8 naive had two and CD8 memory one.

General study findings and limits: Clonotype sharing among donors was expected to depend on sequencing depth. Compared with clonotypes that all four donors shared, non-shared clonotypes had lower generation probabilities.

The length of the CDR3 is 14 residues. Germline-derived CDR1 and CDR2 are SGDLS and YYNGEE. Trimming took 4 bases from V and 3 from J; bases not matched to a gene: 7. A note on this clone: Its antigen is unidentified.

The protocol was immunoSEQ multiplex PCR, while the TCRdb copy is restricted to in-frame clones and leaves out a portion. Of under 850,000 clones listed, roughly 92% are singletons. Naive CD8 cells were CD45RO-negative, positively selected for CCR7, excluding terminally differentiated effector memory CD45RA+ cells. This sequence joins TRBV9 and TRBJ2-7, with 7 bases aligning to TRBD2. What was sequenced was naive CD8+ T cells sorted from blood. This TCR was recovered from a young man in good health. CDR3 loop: CASSPSASGYEQYF. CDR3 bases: TGTGCCAGCAGCCCTTCGGCTAGCGGCTACGAGCAGTACTTC.